The sequence of this T cell receptor (beta chain) was determined in a study of molecular identifiers for immune sequencing clone quantification. The table lists this clonotype with many counts. In TCRdb, the PCR reads were re-called with MiXCR into one record per CDR3 protein. The table lists about 510,000 distinct CDR3 sequences, around 21% of them singletons, with about 0.8% in the top ten. Trimming stripped 1 base from V and 2 bases from J, with 21 bases between. This CDR3 spans 18 amino acids. The sequence was obtained from a human donor in good health. Some libraries in this study had Jurkat cell RNA spiked in. V is TRBV12-3 or TRBV12-4 and J is TRBJ2-7; D might be TRBD2 (5 bases). The sequenced sample was naive CD8+ T cells from blood, with Jurkat cell RNA spiked in. The subset was: FACS-sorted CD8+CD4-CCR7+CD45RA+ naive T cells. DNA for the CDR3: TGTGCCAGCAGTTTAGAACCCCTCGTCCACGTCGGGGCCTACGAGCAGTACTTC. As protein: CASSLEPLVHVGAYEQYF.